Below are 25 T cell receptor beta chains sequenced from a single sample in a study of T cell responses to AZD1222 COVID-19 vaccine (dated by TCRdb to about 2021). The library was made by the immunoSEQ multiplex PCR assay. What TCRdb holds here is the immuneACCESS table cut down to in-frame rearrangements. Part of the clones is not present; checked against another copy, under half of the missing clones reflect an unresolved V gene, and the others are unexplained. This sample comprises fewer than 150,000 clones, 85% to 95% of them detected only once. The ten most abundant clones make up approximately 6.8% of the sample. What the time point label conveys for this sample: about 28 days (+/-7) after the second vaccine dose. The input for sequencing was peripheral blood, taken 28 days after the second AZD1222 dose. The receptor source for this set is an adult who received the AZD1222 COVID-19 vaccine.

Written as DNA, the CDR3 is TGTGCCATCAGTGCGGAAGCGGGGGGCGGGTATACGCAGTATTTT. This gives the protein CAISAEAGGGYTQYF. This rearrangement joins TRBV10-3 to TRBJ2-3; 9 nucleotides line up with TRBD2. Germline CDR1 is ENHRY and CDR2 is SYGVKD. J lost 7 bases, V lost 4 bases, and 9 bases had no gene match. The CDR3 spans 15 residues.

This chain joins TRBV24-1 and TRBJ2-3; D is uncertain. Between the trimmed V and J ends, which lost 9 bases and 6 bases, there was a span of 15 bases. The germline gives CDR1 KGHDR, CDR2 SFDVKD. The CDR3 length is 13 residues. CDR3 region: CATEIAGVDTQYF. The CDR3 DNA sequence: TGTGCCACCGAGATTGCAGGTGTGGATACGCAGTATTTT.

The chain is built from TRBV2 and TRBJ2-6; perhaps TRBD2 as D (6 bases). V was pared by 5 bases and J by 0 bases, with 8 bases between. The V gene's germline CDR1 is SNHLY and CDR2 FYNNEI. CDR3 length equals 15 residues. CDR3 sequence (DNA): TGTGCCAGCAGTTGGGGGGACTCTGGGGCCAACGTCCTGACTTTC. Its translation: CASSWGDSGANVLTF.

The V and J genes are TRBV30 and TRBJ2-7, with D tentatively TRBD2 (6 bases). The germline V and J ends were trimmed by 1 base and 0 bases, with 13 bases remaining between them. CDR1 and CDR2 (germline): GTSNPN, SVGIG (reference sequence). This CDR3 region has 15 residues. CDR3 nucleotide sequence: TGTGCCTGGAGTGGTCGGGGGTCCCTCTCCTACGAGCAGTACTTC. It is translated as CAWSGRGSLSYEQYF.

V and J are TRBV3-1 (or the pseudogene TRBV3-2) and TRBJ1-1; D gene unclear. Germline CDR1 LGHDT, CDR2 YNNKEL (reference sequence). V gave up 2 bases and J gave up 0 bases, with 7 bases separating them. This CDR3 region has 14 residues. CDR3 in DNA: TGTGCCAGCAGCCAACTACATTTGAACACTGAAGCTTTCTTT. It yields the protein CASSQLHLNTEAFF.

V usage is TRBV10-3 and J usage is TRBJ2-7, with D hard to call. Trimming pared 2 bases from V and 1 base from J, leaving 15 bases between. CDR1 and CDR2 from the germline V gene are ENHRY and SYGVKD. The CDR3 runs to 16 residues. The CDR3 loop reads CAISERQDYGSYEQYF. The CDR3 region has the DNA TGTGCCATCAGTGAGAGGCAGGATTATGGGTCCTACGAGCAGTACTTC.

The J gene is TRBJ2-2, the V gene TRBV4-2; the match to TRBD2 covers 9 bases. The CDR3 is made up of 15 amino acids. Trimming took 4 bases from V and 0 from J; bases not matched to a gene: 0. Looked up from germline, CDR1 is LGHNA and CDR2 is YNFKEQ. CDR3: CASSPSGANTGELFF. For the CDR3, the DNA is TGTGCCAGCAGCCCTAGCGGGGCGAACACCGGGGAGCTGTTTTTT.

The chain couples TRBV5-1 to TRBJ1-1; perhaps TRBD1 as D (5 bases). Deletions cut 4 bases from V and 0 bases from J, with 7 bases between. The CDR3 loop spans 13 amino acids. Germline V gene sequence: CDR1 SGHRS, CDR2 YFSETQ. The CDR3 sequence: CASSAQVNTEAFF. CDR3 DNA: TGCGCCAGCAGCGCACAGGTGAACACTGAAGCTTTCTTT. Complete variable domain (other parts from reference TRBV5-1 and TRBJ1-1): KAGVTQTPRYLIKTRGQQVTLSCSPISGHRSVSWYQQTPGQGLQFLFEYFSETQRNKGNFPGRFSGRQFSNSRSEMNVSTLELGDSALYLCASSAQVNTEAFFGQGTRLTVV.

The DNA for the CDR3 is TGTGCCAGCAGCCCTCCTATAGGGACAGGCTCACCCCTCCACTTT. It codes for CASSPPIGTGSPLHF. The V call is TRBV3-1 (or the pseudogene TRBV3-2), the J call TRBJ1-6; 8 nucleotides agree with TRBD1. V shed 4 bases, J shed 10 bases, and the junction held 9 bases outside the gene matches. CDR1 and CDR2 (germline): LGHDT, YNNKEL (reference sequence). The CDR3 consists of 15 residues.

The rearrangement uses TRBV19 and TRBJ1-2; 7 bases are shared with TRBD1. V lost 9 bases and J lost 1; bases outside the gene matches: 14. The length of the CDR3 is 16 residues. CDR1 and CDR2 (germline): LNHDA, SQIVND (reference sequence). In DNA, the CDR3 is TGTGCCAGCCGGGGCAACCGGGACAGTTATAACTATGGCTACACCTTC. Translated: CASRGNRDSYNYGYTF.

The V and J genes are TRBV18 and TRBJ1-5; 7 bases map to TRBD1. The length of the CDR3 is 15 residues. Germline values: CDR1 KGHSH, CDR2 LQKENI. Losses at the gene ends were 5 bases for V and 1 base for J; bases not matched to a gene: 5. The CDR3 spells CASSDRVGSNQPQHF. The CDR3 DNA follows: TGTGCCAGCTCAGACAGGGTTGGAAGCAATCAGCCCCAGCATTTT.

In its sample, this clone was seen once. DNA for the CDR3: TGTGCCAGCAGCCCCAGACTAGGGGCCACGATTAATGAGCAGTTCTTC. Its protein product is CASSPRLGATINEQFF. The chain joins TRBV11-3 to TRBJ2-1; possible D gene TRBD2, 6 bases. V lost 5 bases and J 7 bases, leaving 21 bases between the germline ends. CDR3 length: 16 residues. In germline, CDR1 is SGHNT, CDR2 YENEEA.

This clone has only a few counts. The gene calls are TRBV29-1 and TRBJ2-1; TRBD2 aligns across 10 bases. The CDR3 loop spans 18 amino acids. The germline V gene encodes CDR1 SQVTM and CDR2 ANQGSEA. J lost 3 bases, V lost 0 bases, and 11 bases had no gene match. In DNA, the CDR3 is TGCAGCGTTGAAGATCTTCCGGGACTAGCGATTAGCTACAATGAGCAGTTCTTC. Protein product: CSVEDLPGLAISYNEQFF.

This clone came up once. The chain recombines TRBV12-5 with TRBJ1-2; D ambiguous. V was pared by 0 bases and J by 3 bases, with 8 bases between. The CDR3 totals 14 residues. Germline CDR1 LGHNT, CDR2 FRNRAP. CDR3: CASGLVPNDYGYTF. CDR3 DNA: TGTGCTAGTGGTTTGGTACCCAACGACTATGGCTACACCTTC.

The J gene is TRBJ1-5, the V gene TRBV24-1, with 7 bases lining up with TRBD1. The CDR3 covers 17 residues. Per germline, CDR1 KGHDR and CDR2 SFDVKD. The ends lost 7 bases at V and 2 bases at J; junction bases unmatched: 13. This CDR3 is CATRTRQGSGCNQPQHF. The CDR3 DNA follows: TGTGCCACCAGAACGAGACAGGGTTCGGGGTGCAATCAGCCCCAGCATTTT.

This chain joins TRBV27 and TRBJ2-2, with D perhaps TRBD1 (5 bases). The CDR3 contains 15 residues. From germline, CDR1 is MNHEY and CDR2 SMNVEV (reference sequence). The germline V and J ends were trimmed by 3 bases and 5 bases, with 13 bases remaining between them. The CDR3 here is CASSLGQGGTGELFF. The CDR3 DNA reads TGTGCCAGCAGTTTGGGCCAGGGTGGGACCGGGGAGCTGTTTTTT.

The chain has TRBV7-9 and TRBJ1-1, with D unresolved. Trimming removed 1 base at V and 6 bases at J, with 9 bases between. Looked up from germline, CDR1 is SEHNR and CDR2 is FQNEAQ (reference sequence). This CDR3 contains 13 residues. Written as DNA, the CDR3 is TGTGCCAGCAGCTTAGTAAGTCGTTCTGAAGCTTTCTTT. As protein: CASSLVSRSEAFF.

This chain joins TRBV4-2 and TRBJ1-1; TRBD1 agrees at 10 bases. The length of the CDR3 is 16 residues. V lost 3 bases to trimming and J lost 5 bases; unmatched junction nucleotides: 9. Germline CDR1 and CDR2: LGHNA and YNFKEQ. CDR3 bases: TGTGCCAGCAGCCATACAATCGGACAGGGGGGGACTGAAGCTTTCTTT. Translated: CASSHTIGQGGTEAFF.

This chain joins TRBV2 and TRBJ1-1; tentative D call: TRBD1 (5 bases). Trimming shortened V by 5 bases and J by 7 bases, and 11 bases separated the two germline ends. The CDR3 length is 12 residues. Germline V CDR1 and CDR2: SNHLY, FYNNEI. The CDR3 region is CASSRQRIEAFF. The DNA of the CDR3 is TGTGCCAGCAGTCGACAGAGGATTGAAGCTTTCTTT.

This sequence joins TRBV6-5 and TRBJ2-1; D is uncertain. Looked up from germline, CDR1 is MNHEY and CDR2 is SVGAGI. This CDR3 comprises 14 residues. V dropped 6 bases and J dropped 4 bases, with 13 bases sitting between them. This CDR3 reads CASSVVAPYNEQFF. In DNA form, the CDR3 reads TGTGCCAGCAGCGTGGTGGCACCATACAATGAGCAGTTCTTC.

The chain couples TRBV9 to TRBJ1-5, with 8 positions matching TRBD1. The CDR3 loop spans 15 amino acids. Losses at the gene ends were 3 bases for V and 4 bases for J; bases not matched to a gene: 6. Germline V CDR1 and CDR2: SGDLS, YYNGEE. The CDR3 DNA sequence: TGTGCCAGCAGCGCTCAGGGGGACAGGAATCAGCCCCAGCATTTT. Its protein product is CASSAQGDRNQPQHF.

This clone was observed a single time. CDR3 in amino acids: CASTPPRAEWNTEAFF. The CDR3, as DNA: TGTGCCAGCACTCCCCCCCGAGCAGAGTGGAACACTGAAGCTTTCTTT. The rearrangement links TRBV28 to TRBJ1-1; D not certain. This CDR3 contains 16 residues. Germline V gene data show CDR1 as MDHEN and CDR2 as SYDVKM. V lost 7 bases and J lost 1, with 19 bases in between.

V usage is TRBV6-4 and J usage is TRBJ1-3; D perhaps matches TRBD1 (6 bases). Germline CDR1 MRHNA, CDR2 SNTAGT. The V end was cut by 3 bases, the J end by 0 bases, with 15 bases between. CDR3 size: 17 residues. Here the CDR3 DNA reads TGTGCCAGCAGTGAACCTAAAGACAGGCCCTCTGGAAACACCATATATTTT. Protein product: CASSEPKDRPSGNTIYF.

This clone was recorded only once. Germline is not matched at one junction end, which may reflect a read error. The chain uses TRBV7-9 and TRBJ2-5, with D maybe TRBD2 (6 bases). The CDR3 loop spans 15 amino acids. CDR1 and CDR2 (germline): SEHNR, FQNEAQ (reference sequence). The CDR3 region has the DNA TGTGCCAGCAGTTTAGCGGTATCGTACCAAGAGACCCAGTACTTC. Translating it yields CASSLAVSYQETQYF.

The DNA of the CDR3 is TGTGCCAGCAGCCAAAATGATCTAGCGGGGAACACAGATACGCAGTATTTT. Translating it yields CASSQNDLAGNTDTQYF. The chain links TRBV4-2 to TRBJ2-3, with 9 positions matching TRBD2. This CDR3 spans 17 amino acids. V dropped 2 bases and J dropped 2; count of bases not matched to a gene: 8. Germline V gene data show CDR1 as LGHNA and CDR2 as YNFKEQ.